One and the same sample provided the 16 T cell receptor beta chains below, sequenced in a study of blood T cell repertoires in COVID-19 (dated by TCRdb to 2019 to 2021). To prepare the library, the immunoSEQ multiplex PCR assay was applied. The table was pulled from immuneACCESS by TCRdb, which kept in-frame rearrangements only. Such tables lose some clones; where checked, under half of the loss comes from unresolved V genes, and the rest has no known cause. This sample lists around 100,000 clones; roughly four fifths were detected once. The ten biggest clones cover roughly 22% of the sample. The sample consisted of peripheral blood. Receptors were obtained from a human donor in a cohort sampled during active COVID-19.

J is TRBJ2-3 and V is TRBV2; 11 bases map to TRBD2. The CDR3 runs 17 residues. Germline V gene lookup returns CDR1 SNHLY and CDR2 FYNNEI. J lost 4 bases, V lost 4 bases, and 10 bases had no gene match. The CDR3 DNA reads TGTGCCAGCAGTGTCCCTTTTACTAGCGGGAGTGCAGATACGCAGTATTTT. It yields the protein CASSVPFTSGSADTQYF.

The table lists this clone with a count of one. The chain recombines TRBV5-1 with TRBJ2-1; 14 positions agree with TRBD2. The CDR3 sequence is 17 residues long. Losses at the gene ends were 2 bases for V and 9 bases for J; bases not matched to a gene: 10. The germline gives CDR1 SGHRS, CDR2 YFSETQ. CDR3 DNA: TGCGCCAGCAGCTTTGGACTAGCGGGGGGCCAGCGGACTGAGCAGTTCTTC. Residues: CASSFGLAGGQRTEQFF.

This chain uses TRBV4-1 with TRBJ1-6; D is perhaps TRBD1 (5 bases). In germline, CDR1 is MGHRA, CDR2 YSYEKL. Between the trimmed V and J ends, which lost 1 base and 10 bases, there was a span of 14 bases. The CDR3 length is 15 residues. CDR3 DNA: TGCGCCAGCAGCCAAGGGGGGGAGGCTAGGTCACCCCTCCACTTT. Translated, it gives CASSQGGEARSPLHF.

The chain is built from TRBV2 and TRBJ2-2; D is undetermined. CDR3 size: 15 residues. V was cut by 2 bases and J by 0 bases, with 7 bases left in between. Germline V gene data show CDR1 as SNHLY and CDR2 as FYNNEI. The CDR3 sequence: CASSEQATNTGELFF. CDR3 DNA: TGTGCCAGCAGTGAACAGGCTACGAACACCGGGGAGCTGTTTTTT.

The CDR3: CATSVRQGATNQPQHF. The CDR3 region has the DNA TGTGCCACCAGCGTTCGACAGGGGGCTACCAATCAGCCCCAGCATTTT. This rearrangement joins TRBV15 to TRBJ1-5; TRBD1 aligns across 10 bases. The CDR3 has 16 residues. V lost 5 bases, J lost 3 bases, and 7 bases stayed unmatched. The germline V gene has CDR1 LNHNV and CDR2 YYDKDF (reference sequence).

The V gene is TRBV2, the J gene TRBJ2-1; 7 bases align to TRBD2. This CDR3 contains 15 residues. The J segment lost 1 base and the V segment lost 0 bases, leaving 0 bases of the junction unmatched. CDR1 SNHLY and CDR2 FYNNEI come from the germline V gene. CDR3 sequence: CASSEAGGSYNEQFF. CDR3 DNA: TGTGCCAGCAGTGAAGCGGGGGGGTCCTACAATGAGCAGTTCTTC.

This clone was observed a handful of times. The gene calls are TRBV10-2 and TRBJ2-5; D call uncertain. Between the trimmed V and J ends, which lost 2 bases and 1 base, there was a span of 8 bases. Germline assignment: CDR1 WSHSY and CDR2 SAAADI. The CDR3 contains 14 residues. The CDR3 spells CASSEQTTQETQYF. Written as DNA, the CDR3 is TGCGCCAGCAGTGAGCAAACAACCCAAGAGACCCAGTACTTC.

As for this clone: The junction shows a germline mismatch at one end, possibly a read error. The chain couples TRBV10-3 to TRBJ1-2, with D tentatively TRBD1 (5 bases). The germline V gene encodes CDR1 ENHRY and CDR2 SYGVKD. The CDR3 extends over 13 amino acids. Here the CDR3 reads CAISESVGDGYTF. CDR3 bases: TGTGCCATCAGCGAGTCCGTAGGGGATGGCTACACCTTC.

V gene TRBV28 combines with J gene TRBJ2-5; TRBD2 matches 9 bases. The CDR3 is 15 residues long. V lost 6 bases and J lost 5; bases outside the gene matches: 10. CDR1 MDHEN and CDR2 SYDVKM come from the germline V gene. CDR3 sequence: CASRPIAGVGETQYF. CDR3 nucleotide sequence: TGTGCCAGCAGACCGATAGCGGGAGTCGGGGAGACCCAGTACTTC. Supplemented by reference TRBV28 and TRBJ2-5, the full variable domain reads DVKVTQSSRYLVKRTGEKVFLECVQDMDHENMFWYRQDPGLGLRLIYFSYDVKMKEKGDIPEGYSVSREKKERFSLILESASTNQTSMYLCASRPIAGVGETQYFGPGTRLLVL.

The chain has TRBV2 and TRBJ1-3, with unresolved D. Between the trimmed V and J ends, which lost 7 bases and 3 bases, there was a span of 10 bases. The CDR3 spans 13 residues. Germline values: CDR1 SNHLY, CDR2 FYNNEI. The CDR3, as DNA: TGTGCCAGCAAGGAGGGTGTTGGAAACACCATATATTTT. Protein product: CASKEGVGNTIYF. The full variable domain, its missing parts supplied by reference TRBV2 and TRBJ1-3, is EPEVTQTPSHQVTQMGQEVILRCVPISNHLYFYWYRQILGQKVEFLVSFYNNEISEKSEIFDDQFSVERPDGSNFTLKIRSTKLEDSAMYFCASKEGVGNTIYFGEGSWLTVV.

The DNA of the CDR3 is TGTGCCAGCACTATAGAGGAGGGTTGGGAAGCTTTCTTT. Translated, it gives CASTIEEGWEAFF. The chain carries TRBV28 and TRBJ1-1; D unresolved. Germline-derived CDR1 and CDR2 are MDHEN and SYDVKM. The CDR3 spans 13 residues. V was trimmed by 7 bases and J by 8 bases, leaving 17 bases between them.

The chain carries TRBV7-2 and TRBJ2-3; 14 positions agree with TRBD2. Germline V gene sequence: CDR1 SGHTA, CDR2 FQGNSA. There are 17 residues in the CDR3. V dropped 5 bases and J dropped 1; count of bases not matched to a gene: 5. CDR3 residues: CASSPGTSGGRTDTQYF. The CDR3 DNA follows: TGTGCCAGCAGCCCTGGGACTAGCGGGGGCCGCACAGATACGCAGTATTTT. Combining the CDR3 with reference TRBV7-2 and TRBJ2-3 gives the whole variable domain GAGVSQSPSNKVTEKGKDVELRCDPISGHTALYWYRQSLGQGLEFLIYFQGNSAPDKSGLPSDRFSAERTGGSVSTLTIQRTQQEDSAVYLCASSPGTSGGRTDTQYFGPGTRLTVL.

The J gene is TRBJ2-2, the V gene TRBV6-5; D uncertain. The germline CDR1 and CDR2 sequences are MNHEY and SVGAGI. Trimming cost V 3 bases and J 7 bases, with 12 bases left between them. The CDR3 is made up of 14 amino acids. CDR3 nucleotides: TGTGCCAGCAGTTATCTGCAGCGAGGCGGGGAGCTGTTTTTT. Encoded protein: CASSYLQRGGELFF.

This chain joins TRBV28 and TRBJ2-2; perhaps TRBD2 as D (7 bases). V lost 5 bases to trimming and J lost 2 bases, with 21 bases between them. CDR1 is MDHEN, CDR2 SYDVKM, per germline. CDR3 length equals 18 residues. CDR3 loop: CASSTGGGGRINTGELFF. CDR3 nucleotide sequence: TGTGCCAGCAGTACCGGCGGGGGCGGGAGAATTAACACCGGGGAGCTGTTTTTT.

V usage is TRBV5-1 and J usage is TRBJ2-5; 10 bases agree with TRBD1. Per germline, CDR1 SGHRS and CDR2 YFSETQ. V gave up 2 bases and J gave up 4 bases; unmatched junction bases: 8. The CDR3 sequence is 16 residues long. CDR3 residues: CASSFFGTGEAETQYF. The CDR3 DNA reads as TGCGCCAGCAGCTTCTTCGGGACAGGGGAAGCAGAGACCCAGTACTTC.

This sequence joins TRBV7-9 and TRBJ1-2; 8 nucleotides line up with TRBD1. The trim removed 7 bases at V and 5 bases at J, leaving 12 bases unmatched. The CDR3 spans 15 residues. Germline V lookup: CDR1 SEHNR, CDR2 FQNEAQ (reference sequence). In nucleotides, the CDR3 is TGTGCCAGCAACAAAATCGGACAGGGTGATTATGGCTACACCTTC. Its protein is CASNKIGQGDYGYTF.